The T cell receptor beta chain described here comes from a study of technical replicates of blood from several donors. Trimming at V came to 5 bases and at J to 9 bases, leaving 8 bases not matched to a gene. There are 14 residues in the CDR3. Per germline, CDR1 SGHDT and CDR2 YYEEEE. Clones were read by immunoSEQ multiplex PCR, and TCRdb kept only the in-frame ones, dropping some. The data hold about 70,000 clones, with approximately 91% observed a single time. The V gene is TRBV5-6, the J gene TRBJ1-6; 7 bases line up with TRBD1. Sequenced input: PBMCs. This clonotype was obtained from a human donor in good health. Some clones in this sample may be carry-over from other donors' samples. The chain's CDR3 is CASSLDRDVSPLHF. CDR3 sequence (DNA): TGTGCCAGCAGTTTAGACAGGGACGTTTCACCCCTCCACTTT.